What follows is one T cell receptor beta chain and its context. No antigen is known for it. These data are taken from a study of T cell repertoires in cytomegalovirus infection. Background on the study: Matching HLA type and CMV infection were both indicated by public TCR beta signatures. Regarding the study as a whole: Carriage of CMV together with the relevant HLA was identifiable through cumulative public TCR beta family frequency.

A single record per CDR3 protein comes from TCRdb applying MiXCR to the reads. The repertoire holds fewer than 85,000 distinct CDR3 sequences, with more than 40% as singletons. The clonotype comes from a human donor in good health (CMV status not recorded). Some clones in this sample may be carry-over from other donors' samples. The sequencing used CD8+ T cells from cultured PBMCs, collected from culture after CMV antigen stimulation.

The chain's CDR3 is CSAQRWGVKLYEQYF. The DNA for the CDR3 is TGCAGTGCTCAAAGATGGGGCGTTAAGCTCTACGAGCAGTACTTC. The V and J genes are TRBV20-1 and TRBJ2-7, with D possibly TRBD1 on 5 matching bases. This CDR3 comprises 15 residues. With 5 bases removed from V and 3 bases from J, the gap between germline ends came to 20 bases. Germline assignment: CDR1 DFQATT and CDR2 SNEGSKA (reference sequence).